This T cell receptor beta chain was identified in a study of OX40 agonist ivuxolimab in advanced cancers. Overall study context: Patients were dosed with the agonistic anti-OX40 (CD134) antibody ivuxolimab. Antecedent anti-PD-1, anti-PD-L1 or anti-CTLA-4 therapy was permissible, with roughly 40% having received some. Broader study findings: Averaging showed that CD8+ T cells had more expanded clones than CD4+ did. CD4+ and CD8+ blood T cells expanded clonally by week 6 at 0.1 to 3.0 mg/kg.

In the case of this clone: Its antigen remains unidentified.

TCRdb keeps only in-frame clones here, not all; method: immunoSEQ multiplex PCR. The data contain around 80,000 clones, less than 90% of them singletons. The specimen was CD4+ or CD8+ T cells sorted from blood, collected in a trial of the OX40 agonist ivuxolimab. The origin of this receptor is an adult with an advanced solid tumor such as melanoma, head and neck, liver or kidney cancer.

As DNA, the CDR3 is TGTGCCAGCAGTGGGGCTAACACTGAAGCTTTCTTT. As protein: CASSGANTEAFF. The genes are TRBV25-1 and TRBJ1-1, with D unclear. CDR3 length equals 12 residues. Germline loops: CDR1 MGHDK, CDR2 SYGVNS. V was pared by 4 bases and J by 2 bases, with 5 bases between.